These 8 T cell receptor beta chains came from one sample sequenced in a study of breast tumors, draining lymph nodes, adjacent tissues. Breast cancer patients provided tissue from their axillary draining lymph nodes. One entry per CDR3 protein, called by TCRdb with MiXCR from the multiplex PCR reads. The sample has 150,000 to 200,000 distinct CDR3 sequences, about 33% seen once. Specimen: axillary lymph node tissue. These receptors were taken from a female donor with breast cancer. Some clones in this sample may be carry-over from other donors' samples.

The chain couples TRBV9 to TRBJ2-3, with a weak D call TRBD2 (5 bases). Trimming took 4 bases from V and 2 from J, leaving 11 bases between them. Germline lookup yields CDR1 SGDLS and CDR2 YYNGEE. The length of the CDR3 is 14 residues. CDR3 sequence reads: CASSPPGITDTQYF. The CDR3 coding sequence is TGTGCCAGCAGCCCACCGGGGATCACAGATACGCAGTATTTT. Variable domain in full (rest from reference TRBV9 and TRBJ2-3): DSGVTQTPKHLITATGQRVTLRCSPRSGDLSVYWYQQSLDQGLQFLIQYYNGEERAKGNILERFSAQQFPDLHSELNLSSLELGDSALYFCASSPPGITDTQYFGPGTRLTVL.

This clonotype was detected many times. This chain connects TRBV19 to TRBJ2-7; TRBD1 matches 11 bases. The V gene end was trimmed by 3 bases and the J gene end by 2 bases; junction bases not matched to a gene: 3. CDR1 and CDR2 from the germline V gene are LNHDA and SQIVND (reference sequence). The CDR3 is made up of 15 amino acids. Written as DNA, the CDR3 is TGTGCCAGTAGTATCTGGGGACAGGGGGCCTACGAGCAGTACTTC. This codes for CASSIWGQGAYEQYF. The full variable domain, in which reference TRBV19 and TRBJ2-7 provide the parts outside the CDR3, is DGGITQSPKYLFRKEGQNVTLSCEQNLNHDAMYWYRQDPGQGLRLIYYSQIVNDFQKGDIAEGYSVSREKKESFPLTVTSAQKNPTAFYLCASSIWGQGAYEQYFGPGTRLTVT.

With respect to this clonotype: A much larger clone sits a single nucleotide away, making a read error possible. The V call is TRBV7-8, the J call TRBJ1-2; no firm D call. The CDR3 consists of 15 residues. Germline V gene lookup returns CDR1 SGHVS and CDR2 FQNEAQ. As DNA, the CDR3 is TGTGCCAGCAGCTTTTCACGGAACCTTAACTATGGCTACCCCTTC. Amino acid sequence: CASSFSRNLNYGYPF.

This clonotype came up many times. This chain uses TRBV12-3 or TRBV12-4 with TRBJ1-4; tentative D call: TRBD1 (6 bases). Trimming left V 6 bases short and J 2 bases short, with 19 bases between. This CDR3 is built from 17 residues. As DNA, the CDR3 is TGTGCCAGCAGCCTCGTTGGGGGGCGATCGACTAATGAAAAACTGTTTTTT. It encodes CASSLVGGRSTNEKLFF.

Many counts were recorded for this clonotype. The rearrangement uses TRBV7-2 and TRBJ2-2; D is unresolved. The V gene lost 5 bases and the J gene lost 2 bases, with 18 bases spanning the gap. The CDR3 is 17 amino acids. CDR1 and CDR2 from the germline V gene are SGHTA and FQGNSA. Here the CDR3 DNA reads TGTGCCAGCAGCCCCATGCCCGGGTCCCCAAACACCGGGGAGCTGTTTTTT. This translates into CASSPMPGSPNTGELFF.

This clonotype occurred many times. The J gene is TRBJ2-7, the V gene TRBV6-5, with 7 bases lining up with TRBD2. Germline V gene sequence: CDR1 MNHEY, CDR2 SVGAGI. J gave up 2 bases and V 0 bases, and 4 bases lay outside the gene matches. The CDR3 is 15 amino acids. For the CDR3, the DNA is TGTGCCAGCAGTTACTCGGGAGGGACCCCCTACGAGCAGTACTTC. This encodes CASSYSGGTPYEQYF.

This clonotype showed up many times. The J gene is TRBJ1-2, the V gene TRBV7-9, with 8 bases that match TRBD1. Per the germline V gene, CDR1 is SEHNR and CDR2 is FQNEAQ (reference sequence). The length of the CDR3 is 15 residues. V shed 6 bases and J 3 bases; nucleotides not matched to a gene: 9. The CDR3 is CASRRADRVDYGYTF. Here the CDR3 DNA reads TGTGCCAGCAGAAGAGCGGACAGGGTAGACTATGGCTACACCTTC.

The rearrangement links TRBV9 to TRBJ2-5; 7 nucleotides line up with TRBD1. Trimming cost V 4 bases and J 2 bases; bases outside gene matches: 8. Per the germline V gene, CDR1 is SGDLS and CDR2 is YYNGEE. The CDR3 consists of 15 residues. The CDR3 nucleotides are TGTGCCAGCAGCCCTTACCGGGACAGTCAAGAGACCCAGTACTTC. The encoded protein is CASSPYRDSQETQYF. The full variable domain, rest sourced from reference TRBV9 and TRBJ2-5, is DSGVTQTPKHLITATGQRVTLRCSPRSGDLSVYWYQQSLDQGLQFLIQYYNGEERAKGNILERFSAQQFPDLHSELNLSSLELGDSALYFCASSPYRDSQETQYFGPGTRLLVL.